The clone carrying this T cell receptor (beta chain) was observed a few times. Other nucleotide sequences from this sample produce the same CDR3. The CDR3 sequence is 15 residues long. Deletions cut 4 bases from V and 1 base from J, with 9 bases between. CDR1 is SGHRS, CDR2 YFSETQ, per germline. The source of the sample is a study of blood T cell repertoires in COVID-19. Background on the study: Sites in the United States, Italy and Spain provided acute and convalescent COVID-19 samples. T cells, B-cell-depleted T cells, or PBMCs provided the cDNA or gDNA that served as material.

Original processing methods: By means of reference gene primer amplification, nucleated cell counts were estimated. Using immunoSEQ multiplex PCR, the repertoire was profiled, and TCRdb retains in-frame clones only, with some absent. V and J calls and clone size come straight from that table; D and trimming were deduced from the DNA. Among 250,000 or so clones listed, around 81% were seen once. The specimen was peripheral blood. The clonotype originates from a woman aged 60-75 years with active or convalescent COVID-19. This rearrangement joins TRBV5-1 to TRBJ2-6; tentatively, D is TRBD2 (5 bases). The CDR3 bases are TGCGCCAGCAGCCCCCCGGGGTCTGGGGCCAACGTCCTGACTTTC. Its protein is CASSPPGSGANVLTF.